One and the same sample provided the 29 T cell receptor beta chains below, sequenced in a study of brain T cells in children with intractable seizures. Time point in this sample: blood from clinic visit 5 months post-surgery; TSC patient then seizure free. The protocol was immunoSEQ multiplex PCR, while the TCRdb copy is restricted to in-frame clones and leaves out a portion. The sample yields 340,000 or so clones, 93% seen once. This sample comprised peripheral blood, obtained more than 4 months after surgery. The source is a boy in the first two years of life with tuberous sclerosis and intractable seizures.

V and J are TRBV7-9 and TRBJ1-2; TRBD1 matches 7 bases. The V and J ends lost 5 bases and 5 bases, in that order; junction bases with no gene match: 5. This CDR3 region has 13 residues. Germline V CDR1 and CDR2: SEHNR, FQNEAQ (reference sequence). The DNA for the CDR3 is TGTGCCAGCAGCGGGACAGATGATTATGGCTACACCTTC. Translating it yields CASSGTDDYGYTF. Full variable domain (missing parts from reference TRBV7-9 and TRBJ1-2): DTGVSQNPRHKITKRGQNVTFRCDPISEHNRLYWYRQTLGQGPEFLTYFQNEAQLEKSRLLSDRFSAERPKGSFSTLEIQRTEQGDSAMYLCASSGTDDYGYTFGSGTRLTVV.

V and J are TRBV30 and TRBJ2-1; 7 nucleotides line up with TRBD1. Per the germline V gene, CDR1 is GTSNPN and CDR2 is SVGIG (reference sequence). The CDR3 is 13 residues long. Losses at the gene ends were 0 bases for V and 4 bases for J; bases not matched to a gene: 0. The CDR3, as DNA: TGTGCCTGGAGTGTACAGGGGTACAATGAGCAGTTCTTC. Residues: CAWSVQGYNEQFF.

The CDR3 loop is CAWSVLITGELFF. CDR3 nucleotides: TGTGCCTGGAGTGTACTTATAACCGGGGAGCTGTTTTTT. The V and J genes are TRBV30 and TRBJ2-2; D remains unclear. Germline CDR1 and CDR2: GTSNPN and SVGIG (reference sequence). The CDR3 loop spans 13 amino acids. V lost 0 bases, J lost 5 bases, and 7 bases lay in between.

This chain uses TRBV5-4 with TRBJ2-7, with TRBD2 matching 13 bases. The CDR3 length is 15 residues. Germline V gene lookup returns CDR1 SGHNT and CDR2 YYREEE (reference sequence). V lost 4 bases, J lost 7 bases, and 8 bases stayed unmatched. The CDR3, as DNA: TGTGCCAGCAGCACGGGACTAGCGGGGCTGGGGGAGCAGTACTTC. Protein: CASSTGLAGLGEQYF.

CDR3 DNA sequence: TGTGCCAGCAGCTTGAAATTAACAGGGGGAGCTTTCTTT. Translated: CASSLKLTGGAFF. The rearrangement links TRBV5-6 to TRBJ1-1; 8 positions match TRBD1. Germline loops: CDR1 SGHDT, CDR2 YYEEEE. V was pared by 1 base and J by 10 bases, with 6 bases of the junction left unmatched. This CDR3 comprises 13 residues.

This sequence joins TRBV3-1 (or the pseudogene TRBV3-2) and TRBJ2-7, with D perhaps matching TRBD2 (6 bases). Trimming stripped 6 bases from V and 6 bases from J, with 15 bases between. The germline CDR1 and CDR2 sequences are LGHDT and YNNKEL (reference sequence). The CDR3 sequence is 13 residues long. CDR3 sequence: CASRLAAGREQYF. The CDR3 DNA follows: TGTGCCAGCAGGCTGGCTGCGGGACGCGAGCAGTACTTC.

A single count supports this clone. The chain links TRBV21-1 to TRBJ2-5; the listed D gene, TRBD2, was not tested against the DNA. TRBV21-1 is described as a pseudogene. CDR3 length: 16 amino acids. The CDR3 DNA sequence: TGTGCCAGCAGCAATCTTGGGCGGGGGAGCCAAGAGACCCAGTACTTC. This gives the protein CASSNLGRGSQETQYF.

The V call is TRBV18, the J call TRBJ1-6; D may be TRBD1 (5 bases). The CDR3 is made up of 21 amino acids. Germline lookup yields CDR1 KGHSH and CDR2 LQKENI. The ends were cut back, 3 bases at V and 0 bases at J, with 24 bases in the middle. CDR3 protein: CASSPYTTGRPLSSYNSPLHF. The DNA of the CDR3 is TGTGCCAGCTCACCCTATACTACAGGCCGACCCCTGAGCTCCTATAATTCACCCCTCCACTTT.

This rearrangement joins TRBV13 to TRBJ2-4; TRBD1 agrees at 10 bases. Looked up from germline, CDR1 is PRHDT and CDR2 is FYEKMQ (reference sequence). The CDR3 is 14 amino acids. After removal of 5 bases from V and 3 bases from J, the junction contained 1 base not matched to a gene. For the CDR3, the DNA is TGTGCCAGCAGCCGGACAGGGGGCAAAAACATTCAGTACTTC. As protein: CASSRTGGKNIQYF.

V usage is TRBV29-1 and J usage is TRBJ1-2; D might be TRBD1 (5 bases). The CDR3 contains 13 residues. Deletions cut 3 bases from V and 8 bases from J, with 16 bases between. Germline lookup yields CDR1 SQVTM and CDR2 ANQGSEA. The CDR3 DNA sequence: TGCAGCGTTGAGGTCCGGGGGATTGGGGGCTACACCTTC. This translates into CSVEVRGIGGYTF.

The J gene is TRBJ1-2, the V gene TRBV7-2; maybe TRBD1 (5 bases). The CDR3 loop spans 16 amino acids. The germline V and J ends were trimmed by 0 bases and 4 bases, with 15 bases remaining between them. The germline CDR1 and CDR2 sequences are SGHTA and FQGNSA. The CDR3 is CASSLAIRRGGYGYTF. CDR3 coding DNA: TGTGCCAGCAGCTTAGCAATTCGACGGGGGGGCTATGGCTACACCTTC. Full variable domain (rest looked up from reference TRBV7-2 and TRBJ1-2): GAGVSQSPSNKVTEKGKDVELRCDPISGHTALYWYRQSLGQGLEFLIYFQGNSAPDKSGLPSDRFSAERTGGSVSTLTIQRTQQEDSAVYLCASSLAIRRGGYGYTFGSGTRLTVV.

CDR3 coding DNA: TGCGCCAGCAGCTTGGAAGGGACTGGAAACACCATATATTTT. Residues: CASSLEGTGNTIYF. The gene calls are TRBV5-1 and TRBJ1-3, with D uncertain. The CDR3 extends over 14 amino acids. Trimming removed 0 bases at V and 2 bases at J, with 6 bases between. Germline loops: CDR1 SGHRS, CDR2 YFSETQ.

For the CDR3, the DNA is TGTGCCAGCAGCTTAGTATTGGTAGCTAGCGGGGCGAGCACAGATACGCAGTATTTT. Amino acid sequence: CASSLVLVASGASTDTQYF. The V and J genes are TRBV7-9 and TRBJ2-3; TRBD2 agrees at 9 bases. V shed 1 base and J 0 bases; nucleotides not matched to a gene: 11. The germline V gene encodes CDR1 SEHNR and CDR2 FQNEAQ (reference sequence). This CDR3 is 19 amino acids long.

This chain connects TRBV6-5 to TRBJ2-2, with D hard to call. This CDR3 region has 14 residues. Germline CDR1 reads MNHEY; CDR2 reads SVGAGI. The V end lost 5 bases, the J end lost 1 base, and 8 bases lay between the germline ends. CDR3 sequence: CASSRYMNTGELFF. The CDR3 bases are TGTGCCAGCAGTCGCTACATGAACACCGGGGAGCTGTTTTTT.

Notes on this clone: Being one base from a much bigger clone, this may be a read error. The chain carries TRBV27 and TRBJ2-7; D is unresolved. The CDR3 consists of 11 residues. Germline CDR1 is MNHEY and CDR2 is SMNVEV (reference sequence). The V end lost 5 bases, the J end lost 2 bases, and 4 bases lay between the germline ends. The CDR3 bases are TGTGCCAGCAGTGCCCCCTACGAGCAGTACTTC. Its protein product is CASSAPYEQYF.

The rearrangement joins TRBV28 to TRBJ1-4; the D is unclear. V was clipped by 4 bases and J by 7 bases, with 4 bases between them. This CDR3 region has 11 residues. CDR1 MDHEN and CDR2 SYDVKM come from the germline V gene. The CDR3 loop is CASSSSEKLFF. CDR3 DNA: TGTGCCAGCAGTTCAAGTGAAAAACTGTTTTTT. The complete variable domain, with remaining parts taken from reference TRBV28 and TRBJ1-4, reads DVKVTQSSRYLVKRTGEKVFLECVQDMDHENMFWYRQDPGLGLRLIYFSYDVKMKEKGDIPEGYSVSREKKERFSLILESASTNQTSMYLCASSSSEKLFFGSGTQLSVL.

The chain joins TRBV19 to TRBJ1-2; 9 nucleotides align to TRBD1. Germline loops: CDR1 LNHDA, CDR2 SQIVND (reference sequence). The V gene end was trimmed by 7 bases and the J gene end by 7 bases; junction bases not matched to a gene: 7. The CDR3 is 13 amino acids. This chain's CDR3 is CASMGTGTVGYTF. For the CDR3, the DNA is TGTGCCAGTATGGGGACAGGGACTGTTGGCTACACCTTC. Looking up the rest from reference TRBV19 and TRBJ1-2 gives the full variable domain: DGGITQSPKYLFRKEGQNVTLSCEQNLNHDAMYWYRQDPGQGLRLIYYSQIVNDFQKGDIAEGYSVSREKKESFPLTVTSAQKNPTAFYLCASMGTGTVGYTFGSGTRLTVV.

The V gene is TRBV27, the J gene TRBJ1-5; no reliable D call. The V end lost 5 bases, the J end lost 7 bases, and 9 bases lay between the germline ends. From germline, CDR1 is MNHEY and CDR2 SMNVEV (reference sequence). The CDR3 contains 12 residues. As DNA, the CDR3 is TGTGCCAGCAGTGGAAGTGGGCAGCCCCAGCATTTT. Its translation is CASSGSGQPQHF.

V usage is TRBV3-1 (or the pseudogene TRBV3-2) and J usage is TRBJ1-2; 8 bases match TRBD1. There are 16 residues in the CDR3. The germline V gene has CDR1 LGHDT and CDR2 YNNKEL (reference sequence). The J segment lost 4 bases and the V segment lost 1 base, leaving 8 bases of the junction unmatched. The CDR3 sequence is CASSQAGTGRLYGYTF. The CDR3 DNA is TGTGCCAGCAGCCAAGCGGGGACAGGCCGCCTCTATGGCTACACCTTC.

V and J are TRBV9 and TRBJ1-1; a possible D gene is TRBD1 (5 bases). The CDR3 extends over 14 amino acids. Trimming pared 1 base from V and 1 base from J, leaving 8 bases between. Germline lookup yields CDR1 SGDLS and CDR2 YYNGEE. CDR3 protein: CASSVFGGNTEAFF. CDR3 sequence (DNA): TGTGCCAGCAGCGTATTTGGGGGGAACACTGAAGCTTTCTTT.

The rearrangement links TRBV9 to TRBJ1-2; D remains ambiguous. The CDR3 has 13 amino acids. The V and J ends lost 3 bases and 3 bases respectively, with 9 bases between them. Germline V gene sequence: CDR1 SGDLS, CDR2 YYNGEE. CDR3 region: CASSAHPDYGYTF. The CDR3 DNA sequence: TGTGCCAGCAGCGCCCACCCGGACTATGGCTACACCTTC.

This sequence joins TRBV5-1 and TRBJ1-6; D gene uncertain. The germline V gene has CDR1 SGHRS and CDR2 YFSETQ. Trimming removed 0 bases from V and 6 bases from J, with 10 bases in between. This CDR3 comprises 15 residues. Here the CDR3 DNA reads TGCGCCAGCAGCTTGGATACGACTATTAATTCACCCCTCCACTTT. This translates into CASSLDTTINSPLHF. Based on the CDR3 plus reference TRBV5-1 and TRBJ1-6, the full variable domain is KAGVTQTPRYLIKTRGQQVTLSCSPISGHRSVSWYQQTPGQGLQFLFEYFSETQRNKGNFPGRFSGRQFSNSRSEMNVSTLELGDSALYLCASSLDTTINSPLHFGNGTRLTVT.

The V call is TRBV5-5, the J call TRBJ1-4; D gene unclear. The CDR3 contains 16 residues. Looked up from germline, CDR1 is SGHKS and CDR2 is YYEKEE (reference sequence). V shed 5 bases and J shed 14 bases, with 28 bases lying between them. For the CDR3, the DNA is TGTGCCAGCAGTAACCCTTACGGGCATGGTCGAAAAAGGCTGTTTTTT. Translating it yields CASSNPYGHGRKRLFF. The whole variable domain, remainder taken from reference TRBV5-5 and TRBJ1-4, is DAGVTQSPTHLIKTRGQQVTLRCSPISGHKSVSWYQQVLGQGPQFIFQYYEKEERGRGNFPDRFSARQFPNYSSELNVNALLLGDSALYLCASSNPYGHGRKRLFFGSGTQLSVL.

V and J are TRBV27 and TRBJ1-2; weak D call: TRBD1 (5 bases). The CDR3 is 13 amino acids. CDR1 and CDR2 (germline): MNHEY, SMNVEV (reference sequence). Trimming took off 1 base at V and 7 bases at J, with 10 bases between the two ends. The DNA of the CDR3 is TGTGCCAGCAGTTTATTCCCAGGGAGTGGCTACACCTTC. Translated, it gives CASSLFPGSGYTF.

The rearrangement links TRBV6-1 to TRBJ1-2; D ambiguous. Germline CDR1 MNHNS, CDR2 SASEGT. V was pared by 2 bases and J by 3 bases, with 10 bases between. This CDR3 is 14 amino acids long. The CDR3 spells CASSESRLYYGYTF. Written as DNA, the CDR3 is TGTGCCAGCAGTGAATCTAGGCTATACTATGGCTACACCTTC.

The chain couples TRBV19 to TRBJ2-7; no clear D gene. The CDR3 extends over 12 amino acids. Germline V CDR1 and CDR2: LNHDA, SQIVND (reference sequence). The germline V and J ends were trimmed by 4 bases and 0 bases, with 4 bases remaining between them. Here the CDR3 DNA reads TGTGCCAGTAGTACGGGCTCCTACGAGCAGTACTTC. Translated: CASSTGSYEQYF. The whole variable domain, filled in from reference TRBV19 and TRBJ2-7, reads DGGITQSPKYLFRKEGQNVTLSCEQNLNHDAMYWYRQDPGQGLRLIYYSQIVNDFQKGDIAEGYSVSREKKESFPLTVTSAQKNPTAFYLCASSTGSYEQYFGPGTRLTVT.

This chain uses TRBV3-1 (or the pseudogene TRBV3-2) with TRBJ1-2; maybe TRBD1 (6 bases). V gave up 0 bases and J gave up 7 bases, with 15 bases separating them. This CDR3 is 15 amino acids long. CDR1 and CDR2 (germline): LGHDT, YNNKEL (reference sequence). This chain's CDR3 is CASSQDLLQGSGYTF. CDR3 coding DNA: TGTGCCAGCAGCCAAGATTTACTACAGGGAAGTGGCTACACCTTC.

This chain uses TRBV27 with TRBJ2-7; maybe TRBD2 (5 bases). Trimming stripped 6 bases from V and 5 bases from J, with 23 bases between. Germline V gives CDR1 MNHEY, CDR2 SMNVEV (reference sequence). The CDR3 consists of 16 residues. The CDR3 loop reads CASSLSPGILGNEQYF. The CDR3 coding sequence is TGTGCCAGCAGCCTTTCCCCGGGAATACTCGGGAACGAGCAGTACTTC.

The J gene is TRBJ2-7, the V gene TRBV5-1; tentative D call: TRBD1 (5 bases). CDR1 is SGHRS, CDR2 YFSETQ, per germline. V lost 7 bases and J 2 bases, leaving 22 bases between the germline ends. This CDR3 spans 16 amino acids. The DNA for the CDR3 is TGCGCCAGCCGACCCCTCCGGACAATCAAACCCTACGAGCAGTACTTC. Translated: CASRPLRTIKPYEQYF.